Presented here are 17 T cell receptor beta chains from one specimen sequenced in a study of blood T cell repertoires in COVID-19. The method was immunoSEQ multiplex PCR; TCRdb's version includes in-frame clones alone and lacks a portion of them. In the table there are 110,000 or so clones, around nine tenths of which are singletons. Sequencing was carried out using peripheral blood. The receptors were gathered from a human donor with acute or convalescent COVID-19. The donor label of this sample is uncertain.

The V gene is TRBV4-2, the J gene TRBJ2-5; 9 bases are shared with TRBD1. Germline assignment: CDR1 LGHNA and CDR2 YNFKEQ. V lost 4 bases, J lost 7 bases, and 4 bases stayed unmatched. The CDR3 runs to 13 residues. CDR3 DNA: TGTGCCAGCAGCCTTGGACAGGGGACGACCCAGTACTTC. Protein sequence: CASSLGQGTTQYF.

The V gene is TRBV6-5, the J gene TRBJ1-2; unclear D gene. CDR3 size: 15 residues. V dropped 0 bases and J dropped 2 bases, with 10 bases sitting between them. Germline V gives CDR1 MNHEY, CDR2 SVGAGI. This CDR3 reads CASSYSSGRNYGYTF. In DNA, the CDR3 is TGTGCCAGCAGTTACTCGAGCGGGAGGAACTATGGCTACACCTTC.

The chain's CDR3 is CASSVGTDSGNTIYF. As DNA, the CDR3 is TGTGCCAGCAGCGTTGGGACAGACTCTGGAAACACCATATATTTT. The chain is built from TRBV9 and TRBJ1-3; 7 nucleotides agree with TRBD1. Germline values: CDR1 SGDLS, CDR2 YYNGEE. The CDR3 extends over 15 amino acids. The junction had 2 bases not matched to a gene; V was cut back by 2 bases and J by 0 bases.

The chain employs TRBV5-8 and TRBJ2-2; 9 nucleotides align to TRBD2. CDR1 and CDR2 (germline): SGHTS, YDEGEE. The CDR3 covers 16 residues. Unmatched junction bases numbered 5, after V lost 0 bases and J lost 5 bases. In nucleotides, the CDR3 is TGTGCCAGCAGCTTGGGGACTAGCGAGGGGACCGGGGAGCTGTTTTTT. Residues: CASSLGTSEGTGELFF.

The rearrangement links TRBV4-1 to TRBJ2-3; D might be TRBD1 (5 bases). V lost 3 bases to trimming and J lost 2 bases, with 12 bases between them. The CDR3 runs 15 residues. Germline CDR1 reads MGHRA; CDR2 reads YSYEKL. The CDR3 loop reads CASSQLRQNTDTQYF. The DNA of the CDR3 is TGCGCCAGCAGCCAGCTAAGACAGAACACAGATACGCAGTATTTT.

This chain connects TRBV11-2 to TRBJ2-6, with 10 bases lining up with TRBD2. This CDR3 spans 20 amino acids. Per the germline V gene, CDR1 is SGHAT and CDR2 is FQNNGV. V dropped 0 bases and J dropped 3; count of bases not matched to a gene: 11. The CDR3 DNA reads TGTGCCAGCAGCTTAGATCGCCTGAGAGCGGGAGGGTTTGGGGCCAACGTCCTGACTTTC. Its translation is CASSLDRLRAGGFGANVLTF.

V is TRBV7-2 and J is TRBJ2-1; the match to TRBD2 covers 7 bases. Germline V gene sequence: CDR1 SGHTA, CDR2 FQGNSA. The J segment lost 7 bases and the V segment lost 2 bases, leaving 17 bases of the junction unmatched. The CDR3 extends over 18 amino acids. The CDR3 bases are TGTGCCAGCAGCTTATTGCAATGGGGGTCGACTAGCTCGAATGAGCAGTTCTTC. It is translated as CASSLLQWGSTSSNEQFF.

This sequence joins TRBV9 and TRBJ1-1; maybe TRBD1 (5 bases). Germline lookup yields CDR1 SGDLS and CDR2 YYNGEE. This CDR3 has 14 residues. Trimming stripped 1 base from V and 2 bases from J, with 9 bases between. Here the CDR3 DNA reads TGTGCCAGCAGCGTATCAGGGTTTAACACTGAAGCTTTCTTT. This encodes CASSVSGFNTEAFF.

The V call is TRBV7-2, the J call TRBJ1-2; tentatively, D is TRBD1 (6 bases). This CDR3 spans 19 amino acids. Trimming shortened V by 1 base and J by 2 bases, and 23 bases separated the two germline ends. Germline V CDR1 and CDR2: SGHTA, FQGNSA. Here the CDR3 reads CASSLGVSTGLQQNYGYTF. CDR3 nucleotide sequence: TGTGCCAGCAGCTTAGGGGTATCTACAGGGCTCCAACAAAACTATGGCTACACCTTC.

The rearrangement uses TRBV27 and TRBJ2-4; TRBD2 is a possible D gene (6 bases). The CDR3 covers 16 residues. The germline V gene encodes CDR1 MNHEY and CDR2 SMNVEV (reference sequence). Trimming cost V 3 bases and J 1 base, with 13 bases left between them. CDR3 amino acids: CASSFSGSGAKNIQYF. The CDR3 DNA is TGTGCCAGCAGTTTCTCCGGGAGTGGGGCCAAAAACATTCAGTACTTC.

The genes are TRBV5-6 and TRBJ1-2; 8 bases are shared with TRBD1. CDR3 length: 15 residues. The germline V gene encodes CDR1 SGHDT and CDR2 YYEEEE. V lost 4 bases and J lost 8; bases outside the gene matches: 13. In DNA, the CDR3 is TGTGCCAGCAGCGTCCGGGACAGGCTCTCCTGGGGCTACACCTTC. Encoded protein: CASSVRDRLSWGYTF.

This chain connects TRBV18 to TRBJ1-3; a possible D gene is TRBD1 (5 bases). The germline V gene encodes CDR1 KGHSH and CDR2 LQKENI. Trimming removed 3 bases from V and 0 bases from J, with 12 bases in between. The CDR3 runs to 16 residues. In DNA, the CDR3 is TGTGCCAGCTCACCGCGGGACGGAAGCTCTGGAAACACCATATATTTT. Amino acids: CASSPRDGSSGNTIYF.

The genes are TRBV19 and TRBJ1-5, with D unclear. Germline V gene sequence: CDR1 LNHDA, CDR2 SQIVND (reference sequence). Trimming pared 3 bases from V and 3 bases from J, leaving 9 bases between. CDR3 length: 14 amino acids. The DNA of the CDR3 is TGTGCCAGTAGTATGATACAGCTCAATCAGCCCCAGCATTTT. This codes for CASSMIQLNQPQHF.

This rearrangement joins TRBV6-5 to TRBJ2-7; 9 nucleotides align to TRBD2. CDR1 and CDR2 (germline): MNHEY, SVGAGI. The CDR3 sequence is 14 residues long. With V trimmed by 4 bases and J by 2 bases, 3 bases remained unmatched. CDR3 sequence (DNA): TGTGCCAGCAGTTGGCTAGCGGGGACCTACGAGCAGTACTTC. Translating it yields CASSWLAGTYEQYF.

The chain combines TRBV28 with TRBJ2-4; a possible D gene is TRBD2 (6 bases). The CDR3 runs to 17 residues. Germline-derived CDR1 and CDR2 are MDHEN and SYDVKM. Trimming took 5 bases from V and 6 from J, leaving 23 bases between them. The CDR3 sequence: CASSHRMGRRTLNIQYF. DNA of the CDR3: TGTGCCAGCAGTCATAGGATGGGGAGGAGGACGCTAAACATTCAGTACTTC.

V usage is TRBV2 and J usage is TRBJ1-5; 8 bases fit TRBD1. The germline V gene encodes CDR1 SNHLY and CDR2 FYNNEI. The CDR3 has 13 amino acids. Losses at the gene ends were 9 bases for V and 7 bases for J; bases not matched to a gene: 8. The CDR3 region is CASLPGGGQPQHF. The CDR3 DNA reads TGTGCCAGTCTGCCAGGGGGCGGGCAGCCCCAGCATTTT.

This clone was picked up one time. The chain couples TRBV15 to TRBJ2-1; D remains ambiguous. The germline gives CDR1 LNHNV, CDR2 YYDKDF (reference sequence). The CDR3 spans 12 residues. V gave up 3 bases and J gave up 10 bases, with 10 bases separating them. The CDR3: CATSRRLGEQFF. The CDR3 bases are TGTGCCACCAGCAGGCGTTTGGGCGAGCAGTTCTTC. The entire variable domain, with the rest obtained from reference TRBV15 and TRBJ2-1, is as follows: DAMVIQNPRYQVTQFGKPVTLSCSQTLNHNVMYWYQQKSSQAPKLLFHYYDKDFNNEADTPDNFQSRRPNTSFCFLDIRSPGLGDTAMYLCATSRRLGEQFFGPGTRLTVL.